The 30 T cell receptor beta chains reported below all come from one sample, sequenced in a study of read filtering for tumor transcriptome and immune sequencing. From 350 to 500 ng of RNA, a library with molecular barcoded alpha/delta and beta/gamma adaptors was made. TCRdb ran MiXCR on the reads and lists one entry per CDR3 protein. The sample records tens of thousands of distinct CDR3 sequences, around 21% being singletons. The sample was a population of CD138-negative cells sorted from bone marrow. These receptors were collected from a donor aged 40 or over with multiple myeloma.

This clonotype was observed many times. The V call is TRBV7-2, the J call TRBJ2-2; D is undetermined. From germline, CDR1 is SGHTA and CDR2 FQGNSA. The germline V and J ends were trimmed by 2 bases and 6 bases, with 10 bases remaining between them. The CDR3 is 14 amino acids. Here the CDR3 DNA reads TGTGCCAGCAGCTTATATGCCCGGTCCGGGGAGCTGTTTTTT. Translation gives CASSLYARSGELFF.

There are many counts of this clonotype. The V gene is TRBV5-1, the J gene TRBJ2-1; 8 bases fit TRBD1. The CDR3 covers 14 residues. J gave up 5 bases and V 4 bases, and 5 bases lay outside the gene matches. From germline, CDR1 is SGHRS and CDR2 YFSETQ. CDR3 in amino acids: CASSLGTGNNEQFF. Here the CDR3 DNA reads TGCGCCAGCAGCCTAGGGACAGGCAACAATGAGCAGTTCTTC.

This clonotype showed up many times. The V gene is TRBV7-9, the J gene TRBJ1-1; TRBD1 is a possible D gene (6 bases). Trimming removed 6 bases from V and 11 bases from J, with 16 bases in between. Per the germline V gene, CDR1 is SEHNR and CDR2 is FQNEAQ (reference sequence). CDR3 length equals 12 residues. The CDR3 loop reads CASSNQQGAAFF. CDR3 DNA: TGTGCCAGCAGTAATCAACAGGGTGCGGCTTTCTTT. The variable domain in full, completed from reference TRBV7-9 and TRBJ1-1, reads DTGVSQNPRHKITKRGQNVTFRCDPISEHNRLYWYRQTLGQGPEFLTYFQNEAQLEKSRLLSDRFSAERPKGSFSTLEIQRTEQGDSAMYLCASSNQQGAAFFGQGTRLTVV.

This clonotype came up many times. The J gene is TRBJ2-2, the V gene TRBV20-1; D is perhaps TRBD1 (6 bases). Between the trimmed V and J ends, which lost 5 bases and 0 bases, there was a span of 19 bases. The CDR3 runs to 17 residues. From germline, CDR1 is DFQATT and CDR2 SNEGSKA (reference sequence). CDR3 nucleotides: TGCAGTGCTGGCCAGCCCAGGGGAACCGCGAACACCGGGGAGCTGTTTTTT. This codes for CSAGQPRGTANTGELFF.

Comment on this clonotype: This likely reflects a read error, since a far larger clone is one base away. This rearrangement joins TRBV6-6 to TRBJ2-3, with D possibly matching TRBD1 (5 bases). V lost 5 bases to trimming and J lost 4 bases, with 13 bases between them. Germline V lookup: CDR1 MNHNY, CDR2 SVGAGI (reference sequence). The CDR3 contains 14 residues. The CDR3 DNA is TGTGCCAGCAGTGGTCAAAGCAGGGCAGATACGCAGTATTTT. Residues: CASSGQSRADTQYF.

In its sample, this clonotype was seen many times. The chain recombines TRBV20-1 with TRBJ2-2; TRBD2 agrees at 7 bases. Trimming removed 5 bases from V and 9 bases from J; junction bases left unmatched: 6. From germline, CDR1 is DFQATT and CDR2 SNEGSKA (reference sequence). This CDR3 is built from 12 residues. CDR3 nucleotide sequence: TGCAGTGCTCCGGGGAGGGGCAGGGAGCTGTTTTTT. Residues: CSAPGRGRELFF.

At least ten counts were recorded for this clonotype. This chain joins TRBV20-1 and TRBJ1-1; weak D call: TRBD1 (5 bases). This CDR3 contains 14 residues. V was trimmed by 6 bases and J by 4 bases, leaving 18 bases between them. In germline, CDR1 is DFQATT, CDR2 SNEGSKA (reference sequence). CDR3 sequence (DNA): TGCAGTGCACCGGGGGGGGGGATGGGCACTGAAGCTTTCTTT. This encodes CSAPGGGMGTEAFF.

This clonotype was detected only a few times. The chain carries TRBV28 and TRBJ2-7, with D perhaps TRBD1 (6 bases). Per germline, CDR1 MDHEN and CDR2 SYDVKM. Trimming pared 5 bases from V and 2 bases from J, leaving 16 bases between. There are 15 residues in the CDR3. CDR3 DNA: TGTGCCAGCAGTCAAACCCTGGCAGGGGCCTACGAGCAGTACTTC. Protein product: CASSQTLAGAYEQYF.

This clonotype was recorded at least ten times. The genes are TRBV5-1 and TRBJ2-5; weak D call: TRBD1 (5 bases). The ends were cut back, 0 bases at V and 4 bases at J, with 10 bases in the middle. The germline gives CDR1 SGHRS, CDR2 YFSETQ. The length of the CDR3 is 14 residues. The CDR3 spells CASSLGQGRETQYF. CDR3 coding DNA: TGCGCCAGCAGCTTGGGGCAGGGCCGAGAGACCCAGTACTTC.

This clonotype was picked up many times. The rearrangement uses TRBV20-1 and TRBJ2-1, with 9 positions matching TRBD1. The J segment lost 6 bases and the V segment lost 5 bases, leaving 14 bases of the junction unmatched. This CDR3 has 16 amino acids. Germline lookup yields CDR1 DFQATT and CDR2 SNEGSKA (reference sequence). The CDR3 reads CSASSRAGQGLNEQFF. CDR3 nucleotide sequence: TGCAGTGCTTCCAGCAGGGCGGGACAGGGACTCAATGAGCAGTTCTTC.

This clonotype was found a few times. The chain is built from TRBV4-2 and TRBJ2-2, with D possibly being TRBD2 (5 bases). The V gene lost 1 base and the J gene lost 7 bases, with 13 bases spanning the gap. The CDR3 length is 15 residues. Germline V gives CDR1 LGHNA, CDR2 YNFKEQ. CDR3 DNA: TGTGCCAGCAGCCAAGGTTCGGGGAAAGGCGGGGAGCTGTTTTTT. It translates to CASSQGSGKGGELFF.

This clonotype was counted at least ten times. The chain is built from TRBV5-1 and TRBJ2-1; 7 nucleotides align to TRBD2. V shed 0 bases, J shed 5 bases, and the junction held 5 bases outside the gene matches. Germline loops: CDR1 SGHRS, CDR2 YFSETQ. This CDR3 is 15 amino acids long. For the CDR3, the DNA is TGCGCCAGCAGCTTGGAGGCGGGAGCTAACAATGAGCAGTTCTTC. Residues: CASSLEAGANNEQFF.

In its sample, this clonotype was seen a few times. The chain recombines TRBV6-1 with TRBJ1-2; TRBD1 matches 9 bases. Germline V gives CDR1 MNHNS, CDR2 SASEGT. The V gene end was trimmed by 6 bases and the J gene end by 4 bases; junction bases not matched to a gene: 6. The CDR3 is 14 amino acids. The chain's CDR3 is CASRRQGESYGYTF. The CDR3 DNA sequence: TGTGCCAGCAGGAGACAGGGGGAGTCCTATGGCTACACCTTC.

The chain links TRBV20-1 to TRBJ2-1; TRBD1 is a possible D gene (5 bases). Looked up from germline, CDR1 is DFQATT and CDR2 is SNEGSKA (reference sequence). V was pared by 0 bases and J by 9 bases, with 12 bases between. The CDR3 totals 13 residues. The chain's CDR3 is CSARDRRVSEQFF. For the CDR3, the DNA is TGCAGTGCTAGAGATCGCAGGGTTAGTGAGCAGTTCTTC.

This clonotype was counted ten times or more. The chain has TRBV20-1 and TRBJ1-2; D not resolved. Trimming stripped 5 bases from V and 3 bases from J, with 22 bases between. The CDR3 is 16 amino acids. The V gene's germline CDR1 is DFQATT and CDR2 SNEGSKA (reference sequence). In DNA, the CDR3 is TGCAGTGCTCCAGGAGGCCGGACCCCGTTCGACTATGGCTACACCTTC. Encoded protein: CSAPGGRTPFDYGYTF.

This clonotype was seen many times. The V gene is TRBV30, the J gene TRBJ1-5; 7 bases are a match to TRBD1. V was pared by 5 bases and J by 3 bases, with 4 bases of the junction left unmatched. The CDR3 covers 13 residues. Germline-derived CDR1 and CDR2 are GTSNPN and SVGIG (reference sequence). DNA of the CDR3: TGTGCCTGGTCGACAGGGAACAATCAGCCCCAGCATTTT. Residues: CAWSTGNNQPQHF.

This clonotype was detected ten times or more. This chain joins TRBV20-1 and TRBJ2-7, with TRBD2 matching 10 bases. Per germline, CDR1 DFQATT and CDR2 SNEGSKA (reference sequence). V dropped 5 bases and J dropped 1; count of bases not matched to a gene: 11. This CDR3 has 16 amino acids. Here the CDR3 reads CSAPRASGRRSYEQYF. CDR3 nucleotide sequence: TGCAGTGCTCCCCGCGCTAGCGGGAGACGATCCTACGAGCAGTACTTC.

There are many counts of this clonotype. The rearrangement joins TRBV28 to TRBJ1-1; possible D gene TRBD1, 6 bases. Germline values: CDR1 MDHEN, CDR2 SYDVKM. Trimming removed 3 bases from V and 5 bases from J, with 10 bases in between. The CDR3 sequence is 13 residues long. The CDR3 protein is CASSLPGATEAFF. CDR3 nucleotide sequence: TGTGCCAGCAGTTTGCCGGGGGCGACTGAAGCTTTCTTT.

Concerning this clonotype: A far larger clone is a single base away, which makes a read error likely. The rearrangement uses TRBV12-3 or TRBV12-4 and TRBJ2-1; 9 nucleotides align to TRBD2. The CDR3 runs to 21 residues. For the CDR3, the DNA is TGTGCCAGCAGGCAATCTACAGGGGTGGGAGCGGGAGGAGTCTCCTACAATGGGCAGTTCTTC. Its translation: CASRQSTGVGAGGVSYNGQFF.

This clonotype was seen only once. The CDR3 nucleotides are TGCGCCAGCAGCTTGGGAGGGGCAATCACTGAAGCTTTCTTT. This translates into CASSLGGAITEAFF. The J gene is TRBJ1-1, the V gene TRBV5-1; TRBD1 might be the D (5 bases). Trimming removed 0 bases at V and 4 bases at J, with 10 bases between. Germline V gene data show CDR1 as SGHRS and CDR2 as YFSETQ. The CDR3 is 14 amino acids.

V and J are TRBV7-9 and TRBJ2-1; D is unclear. Germline assignment: CDR1 SEHNR and CDR2 FQNEAQ (reference sequence). Deletions cut 4 bases from V and 5 bases from J, with 12 bases between. CDR3 length equals 14 residues. Here the CDR3 DNA reads TGTGCCAGCAGCTCCGGACGGAAGAACAATGAGCAGTTCTTC. Its protein product is CASSSGRKNNEQFF.

This clonotype is deemed large. The chain is built from TRBV12-3 or TRBV12-4 and TRBJ2-1, with D tentatively TRBD2 (6 bases). The V end was cut by 4 bases, the J end by 10 bases, with 14 bases between. The CDR3 has 13 amino acids. In DNA, the CDR3 is TGTGCCAGCAGTTACCTGGCGGGGCGAGAGCAGTTCTTC. It encodes CASSYLAGREQFF.

This clonotype showed up many times. In nucleotides, the CDR3 is TGTGCCAGCAGCTCCATTTATGGGGCGGGCACTGAAGCTTTCTTT. It encodes CASSSIYGAGTEAFF. The gene calls are TRBV12-3 or TRBV12-4 and TRBJ1-1; D may be TRBD1 (5 bases). V dropped 6 bases and J dropped 4 bases, with 18 bases sitting between them. CDR3 size: 15 residues.

This clonotype occurred many times. The chain carries TRBV12-3 or TRBV12-4 and TRBJ1-2; 8 nucleotides align to TRBD1. Losses at the gene ends were 6 bases for V and 4 bases for J; bases not matched to a gene: 7. There are 14 residues in the CDR3. Written as DNA, the CDR3 is TGTGCCAGCAGCCGCCGACAGGGGACCTATGGCTACACCTTC. This sequence encodes CASSRRQGTYGYTF.

At least ten counts were recorded for this clonotype. The chain links TRBV11-3 to TRBJ1-1; D gene ambiguous. The ends were cut back, 0 bases at V and 4 bases at J, with 6 bases in the middle. Germline V gene data show CDR1 as SGHNT and CDR2 as YENEEA. This CDR3 is built from 13 residues. The DNA of the CDR3 is TGTGCCAGCAGCTTAGAAATGACCACTGAAGCTTTCTTT. Protein product: CASSLEMTTEAFF.

This clonotype was seen a handful of times. A much larger clone differs by one base, so this may be a read error. The chain carries TRBV6-1 and TRBJ2-1; no definite D call. The CDR3 runs to 13 residues. Germline lookup yields CDR1 MNHNS and CDR2 SASEGT. The CDR3 DNA is TGTGCCAGCAGTGCCCCGTCTAGGAATGTGCAGTTCTTC. It translates to CASSAPSRNVQFF.

This clonotype was observed at least ten times. The J gene is TRBJ2-1, the V gene TRBV19, with 8 bases that match TRBD1. The trim removed 0 bases at V and 1 base at J, leaving 2 bases unmatched. The CDR3 totals 16 residues. Germline lookup yields CDR1 LNHDA and CDR2 SQIVND (reference sequence). This chain's CDR3 is CASSIDQGASYNEQFF. The CDR3, as DNA: TGTGCCAGTAGTATAGATCAGGGGGCATCCTACAATGAGCAGTTCTTC.

This clonotype was recorded once. V and J are TRBV20-1 and TRBJ2-5, with D tentatively TRBD2 (5 bases). This CDR3 is built from 14 residues. Per germline, CDR1 DFQATT and CDR2 SNEGSKA (reference sequence). V was cut by 1 base and J by 6 bases, with 15 bases left in between. CDR3 loop: CSARAWTGLKTQYF. The CDR3, as DNA: TGCAGTGCTAGAGCCTGGACTGGCCTGAAGACCCAGTACTTC.

The sample holds many counts of this clonotype. The CDR3 here is CASSRTGGAYNEQFF. The CDR3 DNA is TGTGCCAGCAGCCGGACAGGGGGTGCCTACAATGAGCAGTTCTTC. The rearrangement joins TRBV28 to TRBJ2-1; 10 positions agree with TRBD1. CDR3 size: 15 residues. Unmatched junction bases numbered 4, after V lost 6 bases and J lost 2 bases. CDR1 is MDHEN, CDR2 SYDVKM, per germline.

This chain connects TRBV20-1 to TRBJ2-1, with D unresolved. The CDR3 loop spans 11 amino acids. CDR1 is DFQATT and CDR2 is SNEGSKA in the germline V gene (reference sequence). Trimming removed 0 bases from V and 6 bases from J, with 3 bases in between. The CDR3 protein is CSARDANEQFF. CDR3 DNA sequence: TGCAGTGCTAGAGATGCCAATGAGCAGTTCTTC.